Sequencing of this T cell receptor (beta chain) was carried out in a study of beta chain features in type 1 diabetes. Notes on the study in general: Within each of all four CD4+ subsets, Type 1 diabetes patients had TCRB CDR3s that were moderately but significantly shorter. For patients, the naive, central memory and Treg TCRB repertoires appeared more alike than for healthy donors.

The isolated RNA, all of it, was reverse transcribed, so expressed TCRB transcripts were what got sequenced. TCRdb's copy holds only in-frame clones and misses some; the assay was immunoSEQ multiplex PCR. The sample yields about 660,000 clones, over 12% seen once. A note on this clone: What it recognizes is unknown.

The TCR sequence derives from a man between 18 and 29 years old with type 1 diabetes. Sequenced sample: naive CD4+ T cells from blood.

Here the CDR3 reads CASSFTDKGFEAFF. The CDR3 region has the DNA TGTGCCAGCAGTTTCACAGACAAAGGGTTTGAAGCTTTCTTT. The J gene is TRBJ1-1, the V gene TRBV28; D is uncertain. The germline gives CDR1 MDHEN, CDR2 SYDVKM. The germline V and J ends were trimmed by 3 bases and 7 bases, with 15 bases remaining between them. The CDR3 is 14 amino acids.